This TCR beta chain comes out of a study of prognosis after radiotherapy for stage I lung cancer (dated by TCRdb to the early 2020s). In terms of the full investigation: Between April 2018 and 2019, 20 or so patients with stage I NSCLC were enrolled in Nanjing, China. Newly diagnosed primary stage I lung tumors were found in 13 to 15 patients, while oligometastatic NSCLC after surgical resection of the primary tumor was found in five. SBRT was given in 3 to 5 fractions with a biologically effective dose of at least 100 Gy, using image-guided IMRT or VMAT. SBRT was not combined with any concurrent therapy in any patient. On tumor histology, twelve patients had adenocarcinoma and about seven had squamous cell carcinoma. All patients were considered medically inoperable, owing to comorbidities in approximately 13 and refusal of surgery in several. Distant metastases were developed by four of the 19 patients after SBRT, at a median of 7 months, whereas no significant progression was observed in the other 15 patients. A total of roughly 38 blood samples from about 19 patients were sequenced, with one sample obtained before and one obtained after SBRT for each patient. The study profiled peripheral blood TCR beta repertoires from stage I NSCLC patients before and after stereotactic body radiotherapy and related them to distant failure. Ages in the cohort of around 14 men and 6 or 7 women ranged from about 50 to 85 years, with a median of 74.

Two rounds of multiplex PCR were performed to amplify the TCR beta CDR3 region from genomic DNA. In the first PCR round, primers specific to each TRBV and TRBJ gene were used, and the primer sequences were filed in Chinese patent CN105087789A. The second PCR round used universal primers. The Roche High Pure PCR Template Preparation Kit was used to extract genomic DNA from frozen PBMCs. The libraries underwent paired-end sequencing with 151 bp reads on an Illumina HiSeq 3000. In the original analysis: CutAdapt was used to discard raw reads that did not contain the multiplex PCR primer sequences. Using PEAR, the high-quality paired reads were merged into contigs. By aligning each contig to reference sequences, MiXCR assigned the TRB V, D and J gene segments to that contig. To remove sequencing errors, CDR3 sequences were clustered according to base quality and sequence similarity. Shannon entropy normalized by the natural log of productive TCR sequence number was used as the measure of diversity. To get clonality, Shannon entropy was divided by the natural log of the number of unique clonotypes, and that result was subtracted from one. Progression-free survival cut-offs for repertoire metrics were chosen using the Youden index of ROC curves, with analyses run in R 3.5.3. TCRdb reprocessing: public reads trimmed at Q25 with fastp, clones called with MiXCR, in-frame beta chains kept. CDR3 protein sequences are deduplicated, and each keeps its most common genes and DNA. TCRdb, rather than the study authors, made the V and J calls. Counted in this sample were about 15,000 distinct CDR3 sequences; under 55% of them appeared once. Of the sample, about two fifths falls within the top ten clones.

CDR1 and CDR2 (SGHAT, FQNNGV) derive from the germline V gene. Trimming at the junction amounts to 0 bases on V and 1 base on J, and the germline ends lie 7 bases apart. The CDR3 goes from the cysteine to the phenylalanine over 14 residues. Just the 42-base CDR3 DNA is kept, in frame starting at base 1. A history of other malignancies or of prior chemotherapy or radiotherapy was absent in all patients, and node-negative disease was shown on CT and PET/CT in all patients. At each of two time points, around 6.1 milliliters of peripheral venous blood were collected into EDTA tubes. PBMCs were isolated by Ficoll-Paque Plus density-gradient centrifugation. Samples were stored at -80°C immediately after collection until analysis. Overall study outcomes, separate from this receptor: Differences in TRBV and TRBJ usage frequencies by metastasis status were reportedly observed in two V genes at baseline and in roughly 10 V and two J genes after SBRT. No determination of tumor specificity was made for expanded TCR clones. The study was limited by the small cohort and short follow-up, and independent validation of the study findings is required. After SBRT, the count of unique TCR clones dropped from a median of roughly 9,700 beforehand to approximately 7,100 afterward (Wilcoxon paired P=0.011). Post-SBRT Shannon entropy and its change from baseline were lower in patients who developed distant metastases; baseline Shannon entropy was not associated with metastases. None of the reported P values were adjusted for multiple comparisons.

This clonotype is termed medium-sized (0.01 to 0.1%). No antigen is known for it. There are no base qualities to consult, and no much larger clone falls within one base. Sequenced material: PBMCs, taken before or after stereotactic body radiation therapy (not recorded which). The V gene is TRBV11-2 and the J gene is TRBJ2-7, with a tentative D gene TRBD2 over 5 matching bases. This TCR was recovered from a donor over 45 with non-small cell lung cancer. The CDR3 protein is CASSLERESYEQYF. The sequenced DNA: TGTGCCAGCAGCTTAGAAAGGGAGTCCTACGAGCAGTACTTC. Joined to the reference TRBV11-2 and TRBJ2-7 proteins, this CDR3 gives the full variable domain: EAGVAQSPRYKIIEKRQSVAFWCNPISGHATLYWYQQILGQGPKLLIQFQNNGVVDDSQLPKDRFSAERLKGVDSTLKIQPAKLEDSAVYLCASSLERESYEQYFGPGTRLTVT.